This T cell receptor (beta chain) was captured by sequencing in a study of blood T cells in healthy people across ages (dated by TCRdb to between 2015 and 2017). Study-wide context: In model experiments, roughly one uniquely barcoded TCR beta cDNA molecule per two T cells was captured by template switching. Four age groups were formed from the donors: young (average approximately 15 years), middle-aged (just under 40), aged (approximately 60) and long-lived (more than 75). To avoid experimental bias, donors of different ages were distributed randomly across sequencing lanes. Age-related changes in TCR beta repertoire diversity were measured in the study by deep sequencing normalized with unique cDNA molecular identifiers. The study analyzed two additional independent replicas of 1 million unique cDNA reads from the same blood draw for two donors, one aged 18 to 30 and one aged 80 or older.

Receptors were amplified or captured by 5' RACE. Sequencing instrument: Illumina HiSeq 2500. A second PCR of about 6 to 11 cycles was performed with a sample-barcoded 5' primer and a J-beta primer mix. A unique molecular identifier was introduced onto each TCR beta cDNA molecule by a template-switch 5' adaptor carrying 12 random nucleotides. Each sample yielded at least 3 million CDR3-containing paired-end reads. All of the RNA was converted into first-strand cDNA using the Mint cDNA synthesis kit, with a TRBC-specific oligonucleotide serving as the primer. Following uracil-DNA glycosylase treatment, a first 18-cycle PCR with universal primers M1SS and BC2_uni_R was performed on all cDNA. The published analysis was carried out like this. For normalization, 1 million high-quality reads were randomly selected from each sample, with every read carrying a distinct molecular identifier. Reads with shared molecular identifiers were discarded instead of being binned into consensus sequences. MiTCR, run with a Q25 quality threshold and the strictest error-elimination algorithm, handled CDR3 identification, clonotype clustering and error correction. A nonparametric unseen species model using Euler transformation provided a lower-bound estimate of total TCR beta diversity. TCRdb passed the public sequencing reads through fastp at Q25 and MiXCR, retaining productive beta sequences. For every CDR3 protein sequence, its rows merge into one entry that carries the most common genes and DNA. For this entry, the V and J calls and clone size follow TCRdb and not the study's own pipeline. The sample table shows about 780,000 distinct CDR3 sequences, and 35% to 50% are seen once. Roughly 18% of the sample lies in the top ten.

Here is what the overall study found, with its caveats: Compared with the aged group, the long-lived group had more naive CD4+ T cells, fewer expanded clones and increased TCR diversity, suggesting age selection. Because profiling used bulk unsorted PBMCs, naive and antigen-experienced compartments could not be compared conclusively. Estimates of total diversity based on one million sequenced T cells were considered lower bounds and underestimates. There was a strong correlation between observed TCR beta diversity and the percentage of naive T cells measured by flow cytometry. The CMV infection status of donors was not known, potentially confounding age-related changes in expanded clonotypes. As age increased, observed TCR beta diversity per million T cells dropped in a roughly linear way, and a significant reduction was already evident by age 40.

A word on this clonotype: The clone's antigen remains unknown. The record has no base qualities; no much larger clone is one base away.

The donors were roughly 39 Caucasian individuals from Russia, aged 6 to 90 years, who were systemically healthy. Each donor gave ten milliliters of peripheral blood, collected into EDTA-treated Vacutainer tubes. Ficoll-Paque density-gradient centrifugation was used to isolate PBMCs, with at least 6 million obtained per sample. Trizol reagent was used to extract total RNA from PBMCs, with at least 5 micrograms per sample. Naive CD45RAhigh/CD27high T cell percentages were measured by flow cytometry on a PBMC aliquot from every donor. In the germline V gene (reference sequence), CDR1 corresponds to LGHDT and CDR2 to YNNKEL. CDR3 length: 16 amino acids, cysteine to phenylalanine. Only the CDR3 region is kept as DNA, spanning 48 bases read in frame from base 1. For this chain, trimming is 1 base at the V end and 1 base at the J end, and the number of junction bases without a gene match is 5.

This sequence uses TRBV3-1 and TRBJ2-3, with 7 middle bases fitting TRBD2. The TCR originated in a man older than 75 in good health. The sequenced material came from blood. The sequenced DNA: TGTGCCAGCAGCCAAGGTGGGACTAAAGGCACAGATACGCAGTATTTT. Translated, this is CASSQGGTKGTDTQYF.